This T cell receptor (beta chain) was documented in a study of shared clonotypes between healthy human individuals. V lost 4 bases, J lost 1 base, and 14 bases lay in between. The CDR3 length is 15 residues. The germline V gene has CDR1 MNHNY and CDR2 SVGAGI (reference sequence). Using immunoSEQ multiplex PCR, the repertoire was profiled, and TCRdb retains in-frame clones only, with some absent. Altogether some 320,000 clones are present, around nine tenths being singletons, with the ten largest covering roughly 17%. The sequence was collected from a man between 18 and 35 years old in good health. Source material: memory CD8+ T cells sorted from blood. Subset given: CD45RO+ cells pooled with CCR7-negative TemRA cells. V usage is TRBV6-6 and J usage is TRBJ2-7; the D is unclear. CDR3 coding DNA: TGTGCCAGCAGTTCACTGGGATCCCAATCCTACGAGCAGTACTTC. Its protein product is CASSSLGSQSYEQYF.